One and the same sample provided the 13 T cell receptor beta chains below, sequenced in a study of cytomegalovirus exposure and HLA in healthy donors. PCR involved 60 Vbeta and 13 Jbeta primers. Some clones are missing from TCRdb's copy, which holds only in-frame ones; the method was immunoSEQ multiplex PCR. The sample includes 130,000 to 150,000 clones, around two thirds of them seen just once. Sequencing was performed on PBMCs. All receptors derive from a young woman in good health and CMV-seronegative.

CDR3 region: CASSPEGGGHGKLFF. Written as DNA, the CDR3 is TGTGCCAGCAGTCCAGAAGGGGGAGGGCACGGAAAACTGTTTTTT. V gene TRBV5-6 combines with J gene TRBJ1-4; TRBD1 is a possible D gene (6 bases). The CDR3 runs to 15 residues. Germline CDR1 SGHDT, CDR2 YYEEEE. V gave up 5 bases and J gave up 10 bases, with 21 bases separating them.

For this clone: One junction end does not reproduce the germline sequence, and a read error may be involved. This sample also contains other DNA sequences that code for the same CDR3. The J gene is TRBJ2-3, the V gene TRBV7-9, with 12 bases lining up with TRBD2. CDR1 and CDR2 from the germline V gene are SEHNR and FQNEAQ (reference sequence). CDR3 size: 15 residues. CDR3 sequence: CASSLLAGGTDTQYF. The CDR3 DNA reads TGTGCCAGCAGCTTACTAGCGGGGGGGACAGATACGCAATATTTT.

Only a few counts were recorded for this clone. The chain joins TRBV27 to TRBJ1-3, with 9 positions matching TRBD1. V lost 5 bases and J lost 5; bases outside the gene matches: 13. Per the germline V gene, CDR1 is MNHEY and CDR2 is SMNVEV (reference sequence). The CDR3 has 17 amino acids. As DNA, the CDR3 is TGTGCCAGCAGTCCTCCGGGACAGGGCCTAACGCGAAACACCATATATTTT. This gives the protein CASSPPGQGLTRNTIYF.

The gene calls are TRBV15 and TRBJ2-7; 9 bases match TRBD2. CDR3 length: 17 amino acids. Germline CDR1 reads LNHNV; CDR2 reads YYDKDF (reference sequence). V shed 4 bases and J 3 bases; nucleotides not matched to a gene: 13. The CDR3 protein is CATSKSSWASGNYEQYF. The CDR3 DNA reads TGTGCCACCAGCAAAAGCTCGTGGGCTAGCGGGAACTACGAGCAGTACTTC.

The chain combines TRBV5-1 with TRBJ2-1; perhaps TRBD2 as D (6 bases). Per the germline V gene, CDR1 is SGHRS and CDR2 is YFSETQ. The CDR3 runs to 15 residues. The V end lost 0 bases, the J end lost 5 bases, and 12 bases lay between the germline ends. For the CDR3, the DNA is TGCGCCAGCAGCTTGGCGGCTAGCGCCAACAATGAGCAGTTCTTC. Its protein is CASSLAASANNEQFF.

CDR3 in amino acids: CASSLVQGAQGDTEAFF. CDR3 nucleotide sequence: TGTGCCAGCAGCTTGGTCCAGGGGGCCCAAGGAGACACTGAAGCTTTCTTT. This chain links TRBV5-4 with TRBJ1-1, with 8 positions matching TRBD1. Germline V gene sequence: CDR1 SGHNT, CDR2 YYREEE (reference sequence). Germline trimming cut 0 bases from V and 3 bases from J; bases unmatched to any gene: 10. The CDR3 runs 17 residues.

The V and J genes are TRBV7-2 and TRBJ2-3; D is undetermined. The CDR3 extends over 14 amino acids. Trimming removed 1 base at V and 2 bases at J, with 7 bases between. Germline CDR1 SGHTA, CDR2 FQGNSA. The CDR3 spells CASSLGSFTDTQYF. CDR3 coding DNA: TGTGCCAGCAGCTTAGGGAGTTTCACAGATACGCAGTATTTT.

The J gene is TRBJ2-3, the V gene TRBV15, with 10 bases identical to TRBD2. Germline CDR1 and CDR2: LNHNV and YYDKDF (reference sequence). The V gene end was trimmed by 4 bases and the J gene end by 2 bases; junction bases not matched to a gene: 12. The CDR3 runs to 18 residues. The CDR3 coding sequence is TGTGCCACCAGCACGATCCGAATTAGCGGGGGGCACACAGATACGCAGTATTTT. Amino acid sequence: CATSTIRISGGHTDTQYF.

The chain carries TRBV14 and TRBJ2-1, with TRBD2 identical over 9 bases. This CDR3 contains 16 residues. The germline CDR1 and CDR2 sequences are SGHDN and FVKESK. The ends lost 4 bases at V and 3 bases at J; junction bases unmatched: 7. The CDR3 DNA sequence: TGTGCCAGCAGCCGCCTAGCGGGACCGTTCTACAATGAGCAGTTCTTC. The encoded protein is CASSRLAGPFYNEQFF.

The chain combines TRBV5-4 with TRBJ1-2; 7 bases are a match to TRBD1. In germline, CDR1 is SGHNT, CDR2 YYREEE (reference sequence). This CDR3 region has 13 residues. V trimming: 4 bases; J trimming: 8 bases; junction bases outside the gene matches: 8. The CDR3 DNA reads as TGTGCCAGCAGCCCTGACAGGGTGGGAGGCTACACCTTC. Protein product: CASSPDRVGGYTF.

The chain has TRBV4-2 and TRBJ1-1; tentative D call: TRBD1 (6 bases). Per the germline V gene, CDR1 is LGHNA and CDR2 is YNFKEQ. Trimming removed 2 bases from V and 4 bases from J, with 14 bases in between. The CDR3 runs to 15 residues. CDR3 loop: CASSQMGQGTTEAFF. The CDR3 nucleotides read TGTGCCAGCAGCCAAATGGGCCAGGGGACCACTGAAGCTTTCTTT.

The J gene is TRBJ2-2, the V gene TRBV5-1; perhaps TRBD1 as D (6 bases). The germline gives CDR1 SGHRS, CDR2 YFSETQ. The CDR3 totals 15 residues. With 3 bases removed from V and 0 bases from J, the gap between germline ends came to 9 bases. The CDR3 bases are TGCGCCAGCAGCTGGGACAACGCGAACACCGGGGAGCTGTTTTTT. It is translated as CASSWDNANTGELFF.

This clone occurred a few times. V is TRBV5-4 and J is TRBJ2-1, with TRBD2 matching 8 bases. The CDR3 totals 15 residues. The V and J ends lost 3 bases and 4 bases, in that order; junction bases with no gene match: 6. The V gene's germline CDR1 is SGHNT and CDR2 YYREEE (reference sequence). CDR3 DNA sequence: TGTGCCAGCAGCTCCGCTAGCGGGCCTTACAATGAGCAGTTCTTC. It is translated as CASSSASGPYNEQFF.